The clone carrying this T cell receptor beta chain was seen a few times. The sample belongs to a study of early T cells in non-severe SARS-CoV-2 infection. Trimming took 3 bases from V and 1 from J, leaving 10 bases between them. The CDR3 extends over 14 amino acids. TCRdb redid the calling of the 5' RACE reads with MiXCR, one entry per CDR3 protein. The data show more than 50,000 distinct CDR3 sequences, with roughly 12% seen just once and roughly 2.5% held by the top ten. This specimen was whole blood, taken at baseline. This TCR derives from an adult who was a healthcare worker with PCR-confirmed SARS-CoV-2 infection or an uninfected control (not recorded which). This chain connects TRBV12-3 or TRBV12-4 to TRBJ2-7; possibly TRBD2 for D (6 bases). CDR3 bases: TGTGCCAGCAGTTTCCGGGCGGGGTCCTACGAGCAGTACTTC. Its translation is CASSFRAGSYEQYF.